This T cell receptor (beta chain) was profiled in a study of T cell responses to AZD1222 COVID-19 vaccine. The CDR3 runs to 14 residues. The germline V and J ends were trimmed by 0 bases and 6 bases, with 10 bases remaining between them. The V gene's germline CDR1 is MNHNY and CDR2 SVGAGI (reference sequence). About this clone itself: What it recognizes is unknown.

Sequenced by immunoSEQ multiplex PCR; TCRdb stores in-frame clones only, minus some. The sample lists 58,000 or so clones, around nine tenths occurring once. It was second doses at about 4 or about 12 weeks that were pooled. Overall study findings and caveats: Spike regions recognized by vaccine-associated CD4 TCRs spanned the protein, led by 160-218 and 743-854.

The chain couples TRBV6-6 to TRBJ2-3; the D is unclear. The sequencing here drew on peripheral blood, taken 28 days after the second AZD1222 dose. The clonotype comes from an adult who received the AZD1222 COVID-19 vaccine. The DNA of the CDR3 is TGTGCCAGCAGTTACTCGTTCCTCAAGGATACGCAGTATTTT. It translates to CASSYSFLKDTQYF.